The rows below give T cell receptor beta chains drawn from one sample of a study of T cells in Graves' hyperthyroidism and ophthalmopathy. MiXCR was run by TCRdb on the multiplex PCR reads, yielding one entry per CDR3 protein. The sample carries about 480,000 distinct CDR3 sequences, around a fifth recorded once. Sequencing was done on a sample of blood. The origin of the receptors is a woman between 70 and 85 years old with Graves' ophthalmopathy. Each CDR3 is given with its conserved first and last residue. The D gene is left open where the match is weak. For some rows the clone size is stated as once, few or many, or as a class when expanded; others skip it.

abundance	j_gene	d_gene	v_gene	CDR3aa	CDR3nt
few	TRBJ2-6	-	TRBV5-1	CASSELPSGANVLTF	TGCGCCAGCAGCGAGTTACCCTCTGGGGCCAACGTCCTGACTTTC
-	TRBJ2-7	TRBD1	TRBV20-1	CSAGTGGYEQYF	TGCAGTGCTGGGACAGGGGGCTACGAGCAGTACTTC
-	TRBJ1-1	-	TRBV28	CASSLSGLWTKENTEAFF	TGTGCCAGCAGTTTATCCGGTCTATGGACGAAAGAGAACACTGAAGCTTTCTTT
-	TRBJ2-2	TRBD1	TRBV20-1	CSASGTGYTGELFF	TGCAGTGCTAGCGGGACAGGGTACACCGGGGAGCTGTTTTTT
-	TRBJ2-5	-	TRBV30	CAGSGVGETQYF	TGTGCCGGGTCGGGAGTCGGGGAGACCCAGTACTTC
few	TRBJ2-1	-	TRBV4-3	CASSQDRGGLPPNEQFF	TGCGCCAGCAGCCAAGATCGCGGCGGCCTCCCTCCCAATGAGCAGTTCTTC
-	TRBJ1-1	-	TRBV3-1	CASSQVGRGTEAFF	TGTGCCAGCAGCCAGGTGGGGCGAGGCACTGAAGCTTTCTTT
few	TRBJ2-3	TRBD2	TRBV28	CASSSTSGASWDTQYF	TGTGCCAGCAGTTCGACTAGCGGGGCCTCGTGGGATACGCAGTATTTT
-	TRBJ1-1	-	TRBV6-1	CASSPTTLNTEAFF	TGTGCCAGCAGCCCTACTACCCTCAACACTGAAGCTTTCTTT
many	TRBJ2-1	TRBD2	TRBV2	CASSVLAGAYNEQFF	TGTGCCAGCAGTGTACTAGCGGGGGCCTACAATGAGCAGTTCTTC
-	TRBJ2-1	TRBD2	TRBV7-2	CASSLYLTSGRLFF	TGTGCCAGCAGCCTCTACCTGACTAGCGGGAGACTGTTCTTC
-	TRBJ2-1	-	TRBV2	CASSERPLDRRGFF	TGTGCCAGCAGTGAACGCCCCCTGGACCGGCGGGGGTTCTTC
few	TRBJ1-1	-	TRBV7-8	CASSLAWQANTEAFF	TGTGCCAGCAGCTTAGCGTGGCAGGCGAACACTGAAGCTTTCTTT
-	TRBJ2-2	-	TRBV27	CASSSRLVATGELFF	TGTGCCAGCAGTTCCCGACTAGTCGCCACCGGGGAGCTGTTTTTT
many	TRBJ2-1	-	TRBV12-3/TRBV12-4	CASSLGGGGANEQFF	TGTGCCAGCAGTTTAGGTGGCGGAGGGGCCAATGAGCAGTTCTTC
few	TRBJ2-1	TRBD2	TRBV10-2	CASKSGTSGKNNEQFF	TGCGCCAGCAAATCCGGGACTAGCGGGAAAAACAATGAGCAGTTCTTC
once	TRBJ1-6	-	TRBV11-2	CASSFKSSYNSPLHF	TGTGCCAGCAGCTTTAAGAGCTCCTATAATTCACCCCTCCACTTT
few	TRBJ1-2	TRBD1	TRBV19	CASSGRQGRDTF	TGTGCCAGTAGTGGACGACAGGGGCGGGACACCTTC
once	TRBJ2-1	TRBD2	TRBV13	CASSFATSGNEQFF	TGTGCCAGCAGCTTCGCGACTAGCGGGAATGAGCAGTTCTTC
many	TRBJ1-1	-	TRBV6-1	CASRVSPNTEAFF	TGTGCCAGCAGAGTATCCCCGAACACTGAAGCTTTCTTT
many	TRBJ1-1	TRBD1	TRBV6-2/TRBV6-3	CASSYWGTGIVNTEAFF	TGTGCCAGCAGTTACTGGGGGACAGGGATCGTGAACACTGAAGCTTTCTTT
-	TRBJ2-4	TRBD1	TRBV15	CATSGHRGKAKNIQYF	TGTGCCACCAGCGGGCACAGGGGGAAGGCCAAAAACATTCAGTACTTC
few	TRBJ2-3	-	TRBV30	CAWSVLGLEFDTQYF	TGTGCCTGGAGTGTACTAGGCTTGGAATTCGATACGCAGTATTTT
-	TRBJ2-7	-	TRBV10-3	CAISEPGSYEQYF	TGTGCCATCAGTGAACCCGGCTCCTACGAGCAGTACTTC
few	TRBJ2-3	TRBD2	TRBV9	CASSAASGGGDTQYF	TGTGCCAGCAGCGCAGCTAGCGGGGGCGGAGATACGCAGTATTTT
-	TRBJ2-1	-	TRBV19	CASSMWGPVGTNEQFF	TGTGCCAGTAGTATGTGGGGGCCCGTAGGAACCAATGAGCAGTTCTTC
-	TRBJ2-5	-	TRBV5-5	CASSRPSWETQYF	TGCGCCAGCAGCCGTCCCTCGTGGGAGACCCAGTACTTC
-	TRBJ1-2	TRBD1	TRBV3-1	CASSPLAGTGYGYTF	TGTGCCAGCAGCCCCCTGGCCGGGACAGGATATGGCTACACCTTC
once	TRBJ2-2	-	TRBV20-1	CSARLGGARSGELFF	TGCAGTGCTAGGTTAGGGGGAGCGAGGTCCGGGGAGCTGTTTTTT
once	TRBJ2-3	TRBD2	TRBV7-6	CASSWREGLDTQYF	TGTGCCAGCAGTTGGCGGGAGGGGTTGGATACGCAGTATTTT
many	TRBJ2-7	TRBD2	TRBV7-8	CASSPPRGGDEQYF	TGTGCCAGCAGCCCTCCCCGGGGAGGGGACGAGCAGTACTTC
-	TRBJ1-2	-	TRBV6-1	CASSEEFIYGYTF	TGTGCCAGCAGTGAAGAATTTATCTATGGCTACACCTTC
-	TRBJ1-1	-	TRBV6-2/TRBV6-3	CASRVGYTEAFF	TGTGCCAGCAGGGTGGGATACACTGAAGCTTTCTTT
many	TRBJ2-7	-	TRBV6-1	CASSWKGEQYF	TGTGCCAGCAGTTGGAAGGGCGAGCAGTACTTC
few	TRBJ2-1	TRBD1	TRBV5-1	CASSLGTGLYNEQFF	TGCGCCAGCAGCTTAGGGACAGGACTCTACAATGAGCAGTTCTTC
-	TRBJ2-3	TRBD2	TRBV20-1	CSARDFAGAVDTQYF	TGCAGTGCTAGAGATTTCGCGGGAGCAGTAGATACGCAGTATTTT
-	TRBJ2-2	TRBD2	TRBV20-1	CSARAGGRGTGELFF	TGCAGTGCTAGAGCCGGGGGGAGAGGTACCGGGGAGCTGTTTTTT
-	TRBJ1-1	-	TRBV11-2	CASSLGGVSTEAFF	TGTGCCAGCAGCTTAGGTGGGGTTTCCACTGAAGCTTTCTTT
few	TRBJ2-7	-	TRBV30	CAWSLTGGAREQYF	TGTGCCTGGAGTCTGACAGGCGGGGCTCGGGAGCAGTACTTC
few	TRBJ2-7	TRBD2	TRBV6-2/TRBV6-3	CASSYSTSGRDEQYF	TGTGCCAGCAGTTACTCGACTAGCGGGAGGGACGAGCAGTACTTC
few	TRBJ2-7	-	TRBV24-1	CATSDAWGGNEQYF	TGTGCCACCAGTGATGCGTGGGGAGGCAACGAGCAGTACTTC
few	TRBJ2-3	TRBD2	TRBV30	CAWSYGLAGGTDTQYF	TGTGCCTGGAGTTATGGGCTAGCGGGAGGGACAGATACGCAGTATTTT
-	TRBJ1-2	TRBD1	TRBV6-1	CASSRTGGTYGYTF	TGTGCCAGCAGCAGGACAGGGGGCACCTATGGCTACACCTTC
-	TRBJ1-2	-	TRBV4-1	CASSQTAEGFFGGYTF	TGCGCCAGCAGCCAGACAGCGGAGGGATTCTTCGGTGGCTACACCTTC
many	TRBJ1-2	-	TRBV2	CASGTALNYGYTF	TGTGCCAGCGGGACGGCATTAAACTATGGCTACACCTTC
-	TRBJ1-5	-	TRBV12-3/TRBV12-4	CASSFGTSSNQPQHF	TGTGCCAGCAGTTTTGGGACCTCTAGCAATCAGCCCCAGCATTTT
-	TRBJ1-4	-	TRBV12-3/TRBV12-4	CASSAYGATNEKLFF	TGTGCCAGCAGTGCTTATGGGGCAACTAATGAAAAACTGTTTTTT
many	TRBJ1-2	-	TRBV28	CASSLQTGIRGYTF	TGTGCCAGCAGTTTACAAACAGGGATTCGCGGCTACACCTTC
few	TRBJ2-3	TRBD2	TRBV19	CASNAGGFTDTQYF	TGTGCCAGTAACGCGGGAGGATTCACAGATACGCAGTATTTT
many	TRBJ2-3	TRBD2	TRBV7-8	CASNPRTSGRSDTQYF	TGTGCCAGCAACCCAAGGACTAGCGGGAGGTCCGATACGCAGTATTTT